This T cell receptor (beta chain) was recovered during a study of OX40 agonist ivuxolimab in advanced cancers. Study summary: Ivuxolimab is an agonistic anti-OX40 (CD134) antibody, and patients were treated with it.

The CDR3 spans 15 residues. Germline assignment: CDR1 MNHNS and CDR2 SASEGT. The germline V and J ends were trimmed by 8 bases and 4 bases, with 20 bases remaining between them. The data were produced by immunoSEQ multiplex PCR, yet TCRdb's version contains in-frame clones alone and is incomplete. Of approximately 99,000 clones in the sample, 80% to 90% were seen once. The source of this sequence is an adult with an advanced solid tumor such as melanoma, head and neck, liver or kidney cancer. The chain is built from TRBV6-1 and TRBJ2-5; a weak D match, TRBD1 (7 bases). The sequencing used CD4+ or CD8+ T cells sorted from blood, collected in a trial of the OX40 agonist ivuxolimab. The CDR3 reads CASVEGQFRLETQYF. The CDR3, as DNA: TGTGCCAGCGTGGAGGGACAGTTCAGGCTAGAGACCCAGTACTTC.